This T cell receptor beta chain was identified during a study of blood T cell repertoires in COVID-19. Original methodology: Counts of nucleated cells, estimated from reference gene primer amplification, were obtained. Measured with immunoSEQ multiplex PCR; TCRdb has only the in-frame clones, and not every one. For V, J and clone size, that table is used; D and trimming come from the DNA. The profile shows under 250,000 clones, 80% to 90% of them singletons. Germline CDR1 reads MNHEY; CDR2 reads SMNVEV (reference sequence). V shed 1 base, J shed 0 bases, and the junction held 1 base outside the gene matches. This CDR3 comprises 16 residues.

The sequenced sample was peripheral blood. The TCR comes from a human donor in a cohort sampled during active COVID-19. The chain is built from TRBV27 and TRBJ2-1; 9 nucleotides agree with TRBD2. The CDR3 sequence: CASSLFSGSSYNEQFF. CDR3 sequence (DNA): TGTGCCAGCAGTTTATTTAGCGGGAGCTCCTACAATGAGCAGTTCTTC.